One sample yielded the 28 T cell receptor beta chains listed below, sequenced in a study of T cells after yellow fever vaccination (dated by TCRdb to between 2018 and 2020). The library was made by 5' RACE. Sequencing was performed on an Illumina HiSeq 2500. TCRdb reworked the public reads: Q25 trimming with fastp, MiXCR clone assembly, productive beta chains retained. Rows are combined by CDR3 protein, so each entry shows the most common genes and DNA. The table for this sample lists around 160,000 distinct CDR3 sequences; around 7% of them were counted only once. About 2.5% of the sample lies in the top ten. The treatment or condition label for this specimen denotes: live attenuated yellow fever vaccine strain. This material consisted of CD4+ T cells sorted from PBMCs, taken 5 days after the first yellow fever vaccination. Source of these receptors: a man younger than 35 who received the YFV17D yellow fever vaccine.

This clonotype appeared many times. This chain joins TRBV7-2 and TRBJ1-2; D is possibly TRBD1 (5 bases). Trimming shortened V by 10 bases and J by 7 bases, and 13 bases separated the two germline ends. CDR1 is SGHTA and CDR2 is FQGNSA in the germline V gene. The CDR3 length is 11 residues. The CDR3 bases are TGTGCCACGACTTCAGGGTTTGGCTACACCTTC. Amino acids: CATTSGFGYTF.

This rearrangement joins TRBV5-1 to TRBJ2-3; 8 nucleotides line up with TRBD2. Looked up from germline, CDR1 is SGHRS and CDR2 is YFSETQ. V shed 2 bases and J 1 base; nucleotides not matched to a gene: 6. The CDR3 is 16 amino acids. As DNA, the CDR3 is TGCGCCAGCAGCTTAAGGAGCGGGGGCGGCACAGATACGCAGTATTTT. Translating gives CASSLRSGGGTDTQYF.

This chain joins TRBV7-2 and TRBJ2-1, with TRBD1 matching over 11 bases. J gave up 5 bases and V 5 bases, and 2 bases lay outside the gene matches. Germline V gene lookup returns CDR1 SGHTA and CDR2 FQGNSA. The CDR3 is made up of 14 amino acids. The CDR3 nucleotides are TGTGCCAGCAGCCGGGACAGGGGGGACAATGAGCAGTTCTTC. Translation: CASSRDRGDNEQFF.

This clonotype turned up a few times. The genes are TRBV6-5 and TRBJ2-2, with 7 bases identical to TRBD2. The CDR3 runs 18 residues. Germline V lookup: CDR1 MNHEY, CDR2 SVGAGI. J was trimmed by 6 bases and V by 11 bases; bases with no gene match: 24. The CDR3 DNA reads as TGTGCCCACAAGCGGGACTCCACCTCTTCTTCATCGCCCGGGGAGCTGTTTTTT. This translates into CAHKRDSTSSSSPGELFF.

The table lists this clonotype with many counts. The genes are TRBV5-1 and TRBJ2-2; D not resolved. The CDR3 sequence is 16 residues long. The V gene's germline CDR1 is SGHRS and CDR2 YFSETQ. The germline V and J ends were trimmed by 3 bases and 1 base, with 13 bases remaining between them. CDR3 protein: CASSSEPLGNTGELFF. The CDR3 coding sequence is TGCGCCAGCAGCTCGGAGCCCCTCGGGAACACCGGGGAGCTGTTTTTT. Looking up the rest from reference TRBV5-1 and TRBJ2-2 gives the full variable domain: KAGVTQTPRYLIKTRGQQVTLSCSPISGHRSVSWYQQTPGQGLQFLFEYFSETQRNKGNFPGRFSGRQFSNSRSEMNVSTLELGDSALYLCASSSEPLGNTGELFFGEGSRLTVL.

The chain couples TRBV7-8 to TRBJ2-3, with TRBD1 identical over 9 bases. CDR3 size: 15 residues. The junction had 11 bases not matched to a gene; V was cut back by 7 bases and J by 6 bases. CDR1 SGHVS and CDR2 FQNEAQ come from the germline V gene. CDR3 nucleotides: TGTGCCAGCATCGGCGTGAGGACAGGGGATGATACGCAGTATTTT. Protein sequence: CASIGVRTGDDTQYF.

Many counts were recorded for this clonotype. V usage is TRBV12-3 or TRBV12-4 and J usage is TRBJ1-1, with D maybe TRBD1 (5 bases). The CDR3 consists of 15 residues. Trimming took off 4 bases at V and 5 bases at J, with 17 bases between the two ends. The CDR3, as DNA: TGTGCCAGCAGTTCGAGTGGAGGGGAGAGGACTGAAGCTTTCTTT. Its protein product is CASSSSGGERTEAFF.

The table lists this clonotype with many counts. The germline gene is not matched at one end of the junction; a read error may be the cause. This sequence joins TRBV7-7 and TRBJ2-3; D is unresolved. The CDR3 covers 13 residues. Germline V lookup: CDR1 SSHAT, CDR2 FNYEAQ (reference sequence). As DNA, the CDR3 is TGTGCTAGCAGCTCACAAACAGCAGATACGCAGTATTTT. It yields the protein CASSSQTADTQYF.

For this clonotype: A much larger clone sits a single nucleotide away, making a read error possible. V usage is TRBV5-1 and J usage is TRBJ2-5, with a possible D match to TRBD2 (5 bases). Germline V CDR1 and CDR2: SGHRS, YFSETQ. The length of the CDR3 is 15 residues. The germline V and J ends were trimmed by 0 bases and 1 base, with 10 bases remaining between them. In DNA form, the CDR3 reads TGCGCCAGCAGCTTGGAACTAGTGTGCCAAGAGACCCAGTACTTC. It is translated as CASSLELVCQETQYF.

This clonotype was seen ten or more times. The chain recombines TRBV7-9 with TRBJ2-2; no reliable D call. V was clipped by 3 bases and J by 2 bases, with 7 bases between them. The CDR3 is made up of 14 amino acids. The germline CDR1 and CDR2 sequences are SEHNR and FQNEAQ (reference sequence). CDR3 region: CASSFYSNTGELFF. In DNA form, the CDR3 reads TGTGCCAGCAGCTTTTACTCTAACACCGGGGAGCTGTTTTTT.

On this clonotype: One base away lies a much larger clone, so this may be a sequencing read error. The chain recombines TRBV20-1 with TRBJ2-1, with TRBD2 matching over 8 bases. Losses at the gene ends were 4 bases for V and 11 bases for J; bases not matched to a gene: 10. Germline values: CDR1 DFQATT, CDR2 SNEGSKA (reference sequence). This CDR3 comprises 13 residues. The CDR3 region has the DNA TGCAGTGCTATCGGGGGGGTCTACAGTCAGCAGTTCTTC. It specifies CSAIGGVYSQQFF.

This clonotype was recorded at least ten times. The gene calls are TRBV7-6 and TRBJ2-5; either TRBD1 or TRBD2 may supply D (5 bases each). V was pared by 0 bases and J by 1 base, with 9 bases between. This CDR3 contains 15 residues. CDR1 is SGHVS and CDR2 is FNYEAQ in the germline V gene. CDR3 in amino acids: CASSLAMGVQETQYF. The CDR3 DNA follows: TGTGCCAGCAGCTTAGCAATGGGGGTCCAAGAGACCCAGTACTTC.

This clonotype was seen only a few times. The CDR3 spells CASSQNWVRQDNTGELFF. CDR3 in DNA: TGCGCCAGCAGCCAAAATTGGGTGAGACAGGATAACACCGGGGAGCTGTTTTTT. The V call is TRBV4-3, the J call TRBJ2-2, with D perhaps TRBD1 (6 bases). Deletions cut 2 bases from V and 2 bases from J, with 18 bases between. The germline V gene encodes CDR1 LGHNA and CDR2 YSLEER. This CDR3 contains 18 residues.

The CDR3 DNA sequence: TGTGCCAGCAGCCCCACCCAGCCGGGAATAAACACCGGGGAGCTGTTTTTT. Residues: CASSPTQPGINTGELFF. This chain joins TRBV4-2 and TRBJ2-2, with D perhaps matching TRBD2 (5 bases). The CDR3 sequence is 17 residues long. The ends were cut back, 4 bases at V and 2 bases at J, with 17 bases in the middle. CDR1 and CDR2 from the germline V gene are LGHNA and YNFKEQ.

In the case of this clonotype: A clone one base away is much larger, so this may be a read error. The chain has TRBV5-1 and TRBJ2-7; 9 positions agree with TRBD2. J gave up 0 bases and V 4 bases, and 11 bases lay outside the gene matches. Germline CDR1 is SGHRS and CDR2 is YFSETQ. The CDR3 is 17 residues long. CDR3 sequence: CASSRAASGELSYEQYF. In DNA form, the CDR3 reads TGCGCCAGCAGCCGTGCCGCTAGCGGGGAGCTCTCCTACGAGCAGTACTTC.

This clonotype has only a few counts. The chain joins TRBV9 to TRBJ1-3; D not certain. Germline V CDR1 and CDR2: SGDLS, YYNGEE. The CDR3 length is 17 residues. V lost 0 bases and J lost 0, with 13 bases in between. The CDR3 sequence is CASSVGVSLFSGNTIYF. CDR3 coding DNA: TGTGCCAGCAGCGTAGGGGTTAGCCTTTTCTCTGGAAACACCATATATTTT.

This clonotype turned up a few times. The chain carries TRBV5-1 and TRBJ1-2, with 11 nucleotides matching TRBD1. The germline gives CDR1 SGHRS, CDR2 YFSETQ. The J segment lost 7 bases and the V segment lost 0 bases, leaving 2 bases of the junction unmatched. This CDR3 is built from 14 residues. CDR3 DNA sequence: TGCGCCAGCAGCTTGGAAGGGACAGGGGGTGGCTACACCTTC. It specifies CASSLEGTGGGYTF. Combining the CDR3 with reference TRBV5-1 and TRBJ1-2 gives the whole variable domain KAGVTQTPRYLIKTRGQQVTLSCSPISGHRSVSWYQQTPGQGLQFLFEYFSETQRNKGNFPGRFSGRQFSNSRSEMNVSTLELGDSALYLCASSLEGTGGGYTFGSGTRLTVV.

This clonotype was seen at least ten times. The CDR3 DNA follows: TGCGCCAGCAGCGGGGCGCCCCAAGAGACCCAGTACTTC. Translated: CASSGAPQETQYF. The chain has TRBV4-3 and TRBJ2-5, with TRBD1 as a possible D gene (5 bases). CDR1 and CDR2 from the germline V gene are LGHNA and YSLEER. The ends were cut back, 5 bases at V and 1 base at J, with 8 bases in the middle. This CDR3 is 13 amino acids long.

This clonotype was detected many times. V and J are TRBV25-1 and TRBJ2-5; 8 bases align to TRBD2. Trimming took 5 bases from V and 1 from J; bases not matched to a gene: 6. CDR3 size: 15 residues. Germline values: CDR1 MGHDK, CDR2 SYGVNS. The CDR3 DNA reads TGTGCCAGCAGTCTCCATAGCGGGATCCAAGAGACCCAGTACTTC. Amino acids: CASSLHSGIQETQYF.

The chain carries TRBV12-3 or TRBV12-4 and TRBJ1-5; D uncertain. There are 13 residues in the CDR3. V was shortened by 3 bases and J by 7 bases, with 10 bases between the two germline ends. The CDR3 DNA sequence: TGTGCCAGCAGTTTGAACAGCGGGCAGCCCCAGCATTTT. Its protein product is CASSLNSGQPQHF.

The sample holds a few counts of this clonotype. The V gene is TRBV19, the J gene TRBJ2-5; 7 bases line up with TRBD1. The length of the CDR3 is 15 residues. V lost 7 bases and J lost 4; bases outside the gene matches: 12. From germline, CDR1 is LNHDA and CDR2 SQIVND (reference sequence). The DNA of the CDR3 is TGTGCCAGTACCCCCGGGACAGCCATAGGAGAGACCCAGTACTTC. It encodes CASTPGTAIGETQYF.

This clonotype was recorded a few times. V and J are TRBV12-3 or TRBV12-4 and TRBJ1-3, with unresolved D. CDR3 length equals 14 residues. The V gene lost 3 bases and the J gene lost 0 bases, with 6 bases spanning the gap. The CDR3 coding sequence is TGTGCCAGCAGTTTTGTGGACTCTGGAAACACCATATATTTT. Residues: CASSFVDSGNTIYF.

Here the CDR3 reads CATSDLLTSGGPYGTGELFF. In nucleotides, the CDR3 is TGTGCCACCAGTGATTTGCTTACTAGCGGGGGCCCGTATGGCACCGGGGAGCTGTTTTTT. This chain links TRBV24-1 with TRBJ2-2, with 11 bases that match TRBD2. Trimming took 0 bases from V and 4 from J; bases not matched to a gene: 12. CDR3 length: 20 amino acids. Germline loops: CDR1 KGHDR, CDR2 SFDVKD.

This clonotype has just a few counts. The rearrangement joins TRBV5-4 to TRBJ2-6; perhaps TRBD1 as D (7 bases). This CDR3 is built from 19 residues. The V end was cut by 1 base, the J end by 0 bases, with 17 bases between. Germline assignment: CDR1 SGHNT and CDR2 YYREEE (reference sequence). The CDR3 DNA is TGTGCCAGCAGCTTGAGAACGGGGGACAGATTCTCTGGGGCCAACGTCCTGACTTTC. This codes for CASSLRTGDRFSGANVLTF. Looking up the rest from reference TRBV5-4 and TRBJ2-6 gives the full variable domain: ETGVTQSPTHLIKTRGQQVTLRCSSQSGHNTVSWYQQALGQGPQFIFQYYREEENGRGNFPPRFSGLQFPNYSSELNVNALELDDSALYLCASSLRTGDRFSGANVLTFGAGSRLTVL.

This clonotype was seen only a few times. The CDR3 DNA is TGCGCCAGCAGCCATGGGCGGGGGGGTGAGACAGATACGCAGTATTTT. Protein sequence: CASSHGRGGETDTQYF. The V call is TRBV4-1, the J call TRBJ2-3, with 9 bases that match TRBD2. V trimming: 3 bases; J trimming: 3 bases; junction bases outside the gene matches: 7. The CDR3 covers 16 residues. From germline, CDR1 is MGHRA and CDR2 YSYEKL.

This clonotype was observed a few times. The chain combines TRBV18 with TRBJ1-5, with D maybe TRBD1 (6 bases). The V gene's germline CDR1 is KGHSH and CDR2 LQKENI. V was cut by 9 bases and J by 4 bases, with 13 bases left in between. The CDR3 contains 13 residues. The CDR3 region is CASQRDNNQPQHF. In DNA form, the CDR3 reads TGTGCCAGTCAAAGGGACAATAATCAGCCCCAGCATTTT.

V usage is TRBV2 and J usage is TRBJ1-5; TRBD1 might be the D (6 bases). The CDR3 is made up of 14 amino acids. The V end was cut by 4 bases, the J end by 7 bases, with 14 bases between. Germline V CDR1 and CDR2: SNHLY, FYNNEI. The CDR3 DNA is TGTGCCAGCAGTGTAACAGGGATTAGGCAGCCCCAGCATTTT. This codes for CASSVTGIRQPQHF.

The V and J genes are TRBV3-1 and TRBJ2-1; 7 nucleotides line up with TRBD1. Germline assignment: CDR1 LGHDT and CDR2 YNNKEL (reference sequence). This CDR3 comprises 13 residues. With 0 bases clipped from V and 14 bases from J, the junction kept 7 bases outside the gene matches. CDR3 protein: CASSQDLTGVKFF. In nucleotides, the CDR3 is TGTGCCAGCAGCCAAGATTTAACAGGGGTTAAGTTCTTC.